The next 6 T cell receptor beta chains were all read from a single sample in a study of technical replicates of blood from a few donors (dated by TCRdb to the late 2010s). Library construction relied on the immunoSEQ multiplex PCR assay. In its TCRdb copy, this immuneACCESS table keeps in-frame sequences only and misses some clones. Where compared with another copy, unresolved V genes explain less than half of these, and the others have no known cause. In this sample the table shows about 81,000 clones, around 96% of which occur a single time. The ten largest account for around 0.2% of the sample. Specimen: T cells isolated from PBMCs. All receptors derive from a human donor in good health.

The genes are TRBV5-1 and TRBJ2-2; TRBD2 aligns across 10 bases. CDR1 SGHRS and CDR2 YFSETQ come from the germline V gene. This CDR3 is built from 17 residues. Unmatched junction bases numbered 11, after V lost 2 bases and J lost 7 bases. The CDR3 DNA follows: TGCGCCAGCAGCTTTTCTGGGCTAGCGGGAGCTAGCGGGGAGCTGTTTTTT. This translates into CASSFSGLAGASGELFF.

CDR3 in amino acids: CASSQDLALAGVTSYEQYF. The CDR3 DNA reads TGTGCCAGCAGCCAAGATTTGGCACTAGCGGGAGTAACGTCCTACGAGCAGTACTTC. This sequence joins TRBV14 and TRBJ2-7; 11 bases are a match to TRBD2. Unmatched junction bases numbered 11, after V lost 0 bases and J lost 1 base. The CDR3 has 19 residues. Germline assignment: CDR1 SGHDN and CDR2 FVKESK.

The genes are TRBV25-1 and TRBJ1-2; D is unresolved. V lost 1 base, J lost 2 bases, and 8 bases lay in between. CDR3 length: 14 amino acids. CDR1 and CDR2 (germline): MGHDK, SYGVNS. CDR3 in DNA: TGTGCCAGCAGTGAATTAACCGAGAACTATGGCTACACCTTC. This gives the protein CASSELTENYGYTF.

J is TRBJ1-4 and V is TRBV28; 9 nucleotides match TRBD1. The CDR3 is made up of 15 amino acids. With V trimmed by 6 bases and J by 6 bases, 8 bases remained unmatched. Per the germline V gene, CDR1 is MDHEN and CDR2 is SYDVKM. This chain's CDR3 is CASSPPRDRDEKLFF. CDR3 nucleotides: TGTGCCAGCAGCCCTCCCCGGGACAGGGATGAAAAACTGTTTTTT.

This clone is a singleton in its sample. The rearrangement links TRBV19 to TRBJ1-2; TRBD1 matches at 8 bases. The germline gives CDR1 LNHDA, CDR2 SQIVND (reference sequence). The J segment lost 4 bases and the V segment lost 5 bases, leaving 9 bases of the junction unmatched. The length of the CDR3 is 15 residues. The CDR3 nucleotides read TGTGCCAGTAGTCCGCTGGACAGGGTAACCTATGGCTACACCTTC. Translation gives CASSPLDRVTYGYTF.

The chain combines TRBV27 with TRBJ1-5; TRBD1 aligns across 7 bases. The trim removed 6 bases at V and 4 bases at J, leaving 6 bases unmatched. Germline V CDR1 and CDR2: MNHEY, SMNVEV (reference sequence). This CDR3 spans 14 amino acids. The CDR3 sequence: CASRRSGGNQPQHF. For the CDR3, the DNA is TGTGCCAGCAGGAGATCAGGGGGTAATCAGCCCCAGCATTTT.